These T cell receptor beta chains were read from a single sample in a study of post-analysis software for immune sequencing data. TCRdb analysed the PCR reads with MiXCR anew, one entry per CDR3 protein. The table includes hundreds of thousands of distinct CDR3 sequences, roughly 45% detected once. The sequencing sample was made of blood. Source of these receptors: a girl aged 5 to 17 with multiple sclerosis. CDR3s leave out the opening cysteine and the closing phenylalanine or tryptophan. The order of the fields is CDR3 protein, D gene, J gene, V gene. The D gene is left open where the match is weak.

CDR3 protein: ASSLEGRGYEQY
D gene: TRBD2
J gene: TRBJ2-7
V gene: TRBV5-1

CDR3 protein: SVDTIGELF
D gene: NA
J gene: TRBJ2-2
V gene: TRBV29-1

CDR3 protein: SVEGVASGSPYNEQF
D gene: TRBD2
J gene: TRBJ2-1
V gene: TRBV29-1

CDR3 protein: ASSNPVRAGYT
D gene: NA
J gene: TRBJ1-2
V gene: TRBV12-3/TRBV12-4

CDR3 protein: SARAPRGVETQY
D gene: NA
J gene: TRBJ2-5
V gene: TRBV20-1

CDR3 protein: SARAGGNQPQH
D gene: NA
J gene: TRBJ1-5
V gene: TRBV20-1

CDR3 protein: ASSFGGSEAF
D gene: NA
J gene: TRBJ1-1
V gene: TRBV5-1

CDR3 protein: ASRTGPTTDTQY
D gene: NA
J gene: TRBJ2-3
V gene: TRBV7-2

CDR3 protein: ASSQGAAKNIQY
D gene: NA
J gene: TRBJ2-4
V gene: TRBV3-1

CDR3 protein: SARLESINYGQY
D gene: NA
J gene: TRBJ2-7
V gene: TRBV20-1

CDR3 protein: SVPGLTGGYT
D gene: NA
J gene: TRBJ1-2
V gene: TRBV29-1

CDR3 protein: ASSFGRNPTYEQY
D gene: NA
J gene: TRBJ2-7
V gene: TRBV7-9

CDR3 protein: ASSLETSGRWKWYDEQY
D gene: TRBD2
J gene: TRBJ2-7
V gene: TRBV5-1

CDR3 protein: ASSPDLVHGYT
D gene: NA
J gene: TRBJ1-2
V gene: TRBV7-2

CDR3 protein: ASRGTGEKLF
D gene: TRBD1
J gene: TRBJ1-4
V gene: TRBV2

CDR3 protein: ASSQGTGGQDEQY
D gene: NA
J gene: NA
V gene: TRBV3-1

CDR3 protein: ASRSALNSYEQY
D gene: NA
J gene: TRBJ2-7
V gene: TRBV7-2

CDR3 protein: ASSLEEARGEKLF
D gene: NA
J gene: TRBJ1-4
V gene: TRBV5-1

CDR3 protein: ASSAASGAYNEQF
D gene: TRBD2
J gene: TRBJ2-1
V gene: TRBV6-1

CDR3 protein: ASSYGTSGTYNEQF
D gene: TRBD2
J gene: TRBJ2-1
V gene: TRBV6-5

CDR3 protein: SASPRQGAPYGYT
D gene: TRBD1
J gene: TRBJ1-2
V gene: TRBV20-1

CDR3 protein: ASSTAGTSVSYNEQF
D gene: TRBD2
J gene: TRBJ2-1
V gene: TRBV28

CDR3 protein: ASSQGDGGLSDEQF
D gene: NA
J gene: TRBJ2-1
V gene: TRBV14

CDR3 protein: ASSPGDRDFLEQY
D gene: TRBD1
J gene: TRBJ2-5
V gene: TRBV5-1

CDR3 protein: SVVIASGFQETQY
D gene: TRBD2
J gene: TRBJ2-5
V gene: TRBV29-1

CDR3 protein: SARQGFQETQY
D gene: TRBD1
J gene: TRBJ2-5
V gene: TRBV20-1

CDR3 protein: ASSFALLETLDVLT
D gene: NA
J gene: TRBJ2-6
V gene: TRBV28

CDR3 protein: ASSSSGDRVRETQY
D gene: TRBD1
J gene: TRBJ2-5
V gene: TRBV7-3

CDR3 protein: SARGGGGSSYNEQF
D gene: NA
J gene: TRBJ2-1
V gene: TRBV20-1

CDR3 protein: ASSPQPDAVLYGYT
D gene: NA
J gene: TRBJ1-2
V gene: TRBV9

CDR3 protein: ASRISGLAGEYEQF
D gene: TRBD2
J gene: TRBJ2-1
V gene: TRBV12-3/TRBV12-4

CDR3 protein: SVLQGDDYERY
D gene: TRBD1
J gene: TRBJ2-7
V gene: TRBV29-1

CDR3 protein: ASSSSGKDYNEQF
D gene: TRBD2
J gene: TRBJ2-1
V gene: TRBV7-8

CDR3 protein: ASRTQGSAVYNEQF
D gene: NA
J gene: TRBJ2-1
V gene: TRBV28

CDR3 protein: ASGRTNGEQF
D gene: NA
J gene: TRBJ2-1
V gene: TRBV7-3

CDR3 protein: ASSGGASNQPQH
D gene: NA
J gene: TRBJ1-5
V gene: TRBV6-1

CDR3 protein: SVEKGQRAYTEAF
D gene: NA
J gene: TRBJ1-1
V gene: TRBV29-1